This is a list of T cell receptor beta chains from one sample in a study of T cells in Graves' hyperthyroidism and ophthalmopathy. TCRdb processed the multiplex PCR reads anew with MiXCR; each CDR3 protein has one entry. The sample lists over 250,000 distinct CDR3 sequences; over 15% were seen once. Material for sequencing was blood. These receptors were taken from a woman in her sixties or seventies with Graves' ophthalmopathy. Both conserved end residues are part of each CDR3. Fields, in order: clone size, J gene, V gene, D gene, CDR3 DNA, CDR3 protein. D genes are given only for firm matches. Size is stated for part of the rows, as once, few or many counts, or as a class when the clone is expanded.

many	TRBJ1-5	TRBV20-1	.	TGCAGTGCTAGAACCGGGGGCCTTTATCAGCCCCAGCATTTT	CSARTGGLYQPQHF
.	TRBJ2-3	TRBV25-1	TRBD1	TGTGCCAGCAGTGGGGACAGCACATTGAATACGCAGTATTTT	CASSGDSTLNTQYF
many	TRBJ2-3	TRBV18	.	TGTGCCAGCTCCCCGAGCGCCAGTTCCCCAGATACGCAGTATTTT	CASSPSASSPDTQYF
.	TRBJ2-5	TRBV6-2/TRBV6-3	TRBD2	TGTGCCAGCAGTGCGCCAGCGGGGGAAGAGACCCAGTACTTC	CASSAPAGEETQYF
.	TRBJ2-7	TRBV5-1	TRBD1	TGCGCCAGCAGCCCGCCCGGACAGGGGACCTACGAGCAGTACTTC	CASSPPGQGTYEQYF
.	TRBJ2-7	TRBV10-3	TRBD1	TGTGCCATCAGTGAGTCGATGGGACAGGATACGGAGCAGTACTTC	CAISESMGQDTEQYF
many	TRBJ2-7	TRBV2	.	TGTGCCAGCAGTGAAGAACAGCGGTCGGAGCAGTACTTC	CASSEEQRSEQYF
many	TRBJ1-4	TRBV7-2	.	TGTGCCAGCAGCTTAGCCGGGTCTTTTCATGAAAAACTGTTTTTT	CASSLAGSFHEKLFF
many	TRBJ1-2	TRBV18	TRBD1	TGTGCCAGCTCCGGGACAGGGTATGACTCGGACTATGGCTACACCTTC	CASSGTGYDSDYGYTF
few	TRBJ2-1	TRBV6-2/TRBV6-3	.	TGTGCCAGCCGATTGAGGAGCCAGCCCCCCAGTGAGCAGTTCTTC	CASRLRSQPPSEQFF
many	TRBJ1-1	TRBV5-1	.	TGCGCCAGCAGCTTGGCCGGTGTTGGCACTGAAGCTTTCTTT	CASSLAGVGTEAFF
many	TRBJ1-2	TRBV27	.	TGTGCCAGCAGTAGGTGGGGGAAACAGTCCGGCTACACCTTC	CASSRWGKQSGYTF
few	TRBJ2-2	TRBV30	.	TGTGCCTGGAGTTTTCAGCCGAACACCGGGGAGCTGTTTTTT	CAWSFQPNTGELFF
many	TRBJ2-7	TRBV28	TRBD1	TGTGCCAGCGTCGGGGACAGGGGGCGCGCCGAGCAGTACTTC	CASVGDRGRAEQYF
many	TRBJ1-1	TRBV4-3	.	TGCGCCAGCAGCCAAGATCCGGCGGGCACTGAAGCTTTCTTT	CASSQDPAGTEAFF
many	TRBJ2-5	TRBV11-2	.	TGTGCCAGCAGCCCGAGCCCCTCCTTAAACCAGTACTTC	CASSPSPSLNQYF
few	TRBJ2-6	TRBV18	.	TGTGCCAGCTCACCACCGGCCGGGAGCTCTGGGGCCAACGTCCTGACTTTC	CASSPPAGSSGANVLTF
many	TRBJ2-3	TRBV20-1	.	TGCAGTGCTATTTTCACGGGCACAGATACGCAGTATTTT	CSAIFTGTDTQYF